This T cell receptor (beta chain) originates from a study of T cell repertoires in aging, cancer and after chemotherapy. Background on the study: Pre- and post-chemotherapy samples were paired from glioblastoma patients treated with temozolomide-based therapy.

TCR beta rearrangements were amplified from peripheral blood genomic DNA. The CDR3 length is 15 residues. CDR1 is MDHEN and CDR2 is SYDVKM in the germline V gene. V was pared by 6 bases and J by 6 bases, with 18 bases between. Regarding this clonotype: What it binds is not known.

Study conclusions and caveats: Age-matched healthy donors had significantly more diverse, less clonal blood TCR repertoires than untreated cancer patients.

Rearranged V-D-J TRB sequences were amplified with a mixed TRB-A/B primer pool. Via MiXCR, TCRdb re-called the multiplex PCR reads, giving one row per CDR3 protein. The table includes 20,000 or so distinct CDR3 sequences, roughly 37% detected once. The V call is TRBV28, the J call TRBJ2-1; D perhaps matches TRBD1 (6 bases). This TCR was sampled from a human donor with a solid tumor. The material sequenced was blood. In DNA, the CDR3 is TGTGCCAGCAGGCCACCCGACAGGAGGTCCAATGAGCAGTTCTTC. Protein: CASRPPDRRSNEQFF. The full variable domain, rest sourced from reference TRBV28 and TRBJ2-1, is DVKVTQSSRYLVKRTGEKVFLECVQDMDHENMFWYRQDPGLGLRLIYFSYDVKMKEKGDIPEGYSVSREKKERFSLILESASTNQTSMYLCASRPPDRRSNEQFFGPGTRLTVL.